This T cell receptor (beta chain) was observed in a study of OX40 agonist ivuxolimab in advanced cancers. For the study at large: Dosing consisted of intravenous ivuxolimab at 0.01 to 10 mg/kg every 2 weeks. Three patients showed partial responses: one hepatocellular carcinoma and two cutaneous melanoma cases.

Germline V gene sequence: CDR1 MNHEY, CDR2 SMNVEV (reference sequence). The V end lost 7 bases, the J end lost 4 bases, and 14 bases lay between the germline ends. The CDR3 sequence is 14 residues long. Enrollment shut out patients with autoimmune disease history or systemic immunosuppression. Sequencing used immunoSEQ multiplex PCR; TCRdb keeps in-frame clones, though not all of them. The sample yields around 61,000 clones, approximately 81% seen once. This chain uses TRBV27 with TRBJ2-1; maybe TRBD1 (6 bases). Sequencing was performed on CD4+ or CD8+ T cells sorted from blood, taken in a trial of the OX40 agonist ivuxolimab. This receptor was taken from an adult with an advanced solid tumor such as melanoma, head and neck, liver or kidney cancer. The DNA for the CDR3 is TGTGCCAGCAACTCAGGGGTTTCGTACAATGAGCAGTTCTTC. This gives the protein CASNSGVSYNEQFF.